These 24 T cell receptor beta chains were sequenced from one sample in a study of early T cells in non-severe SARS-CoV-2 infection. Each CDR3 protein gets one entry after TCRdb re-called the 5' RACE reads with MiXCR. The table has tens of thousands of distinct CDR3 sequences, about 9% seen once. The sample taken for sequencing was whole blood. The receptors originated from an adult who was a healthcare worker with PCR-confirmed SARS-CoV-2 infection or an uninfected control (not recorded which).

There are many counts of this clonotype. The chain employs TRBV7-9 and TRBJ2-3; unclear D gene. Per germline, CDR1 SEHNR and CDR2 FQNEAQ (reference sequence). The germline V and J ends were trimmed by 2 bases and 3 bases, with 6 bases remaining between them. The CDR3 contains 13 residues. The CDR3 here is CASSLSVTDTQYF. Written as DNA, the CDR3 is TGTGCCAGCAGCTTATCCGTTACAGATACGCAGTATTTT.

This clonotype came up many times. CDR3 bases: TGCAGTGCTAGTGCAGGCCAGTTTAGCTCCTACAATGAGCAGTTCTTC. Translation gives CSASAGQFSSYNEQFF. This sequence joins TRBV20-1 and TRBJ2-1; D remains unclear. The length of the CDR3 is 16 residues. V lost 3 bases and J lost 0, with 15 bases in between. Germline V gene lookup returns CDR1 DFQATT and CDR2 SNEGSKA (reference sequence).

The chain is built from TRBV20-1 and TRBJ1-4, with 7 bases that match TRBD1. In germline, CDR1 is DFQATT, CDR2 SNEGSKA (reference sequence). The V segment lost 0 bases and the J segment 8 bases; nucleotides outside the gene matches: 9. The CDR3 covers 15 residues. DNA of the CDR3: TGCAGTGCTAGAGAGACGACAGGGCTCGGAGAAAAACTGTTTTTT. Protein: CSARETTGLGEKLFF.

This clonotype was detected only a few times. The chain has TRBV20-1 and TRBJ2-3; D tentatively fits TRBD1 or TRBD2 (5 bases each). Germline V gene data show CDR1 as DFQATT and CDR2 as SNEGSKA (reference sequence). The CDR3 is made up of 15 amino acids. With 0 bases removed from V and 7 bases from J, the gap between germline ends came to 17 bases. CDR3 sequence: CSARDVLRDPNTQYF. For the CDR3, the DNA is TGCAGTGCTAGAGACGTCCTCCGGGACCCCAATACGCAGTATTTT.

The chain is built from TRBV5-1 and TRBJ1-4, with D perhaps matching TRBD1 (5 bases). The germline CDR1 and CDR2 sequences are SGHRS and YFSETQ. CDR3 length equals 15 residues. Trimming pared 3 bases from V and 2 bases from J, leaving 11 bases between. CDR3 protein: CASSSGTDTNEKLFF. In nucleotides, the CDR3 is TGCGCCAGCAGCTCCGGGACGGATACTAATGAAAAACTGTTTTTT.

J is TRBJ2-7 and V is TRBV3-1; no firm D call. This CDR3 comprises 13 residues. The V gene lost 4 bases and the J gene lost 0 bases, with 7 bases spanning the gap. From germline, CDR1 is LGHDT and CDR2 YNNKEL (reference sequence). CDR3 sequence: CASSPRTSYEQYF. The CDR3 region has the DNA TGTGCCAGCAGCCCTCGGACCTCCTACGAGCAGTACTTC.

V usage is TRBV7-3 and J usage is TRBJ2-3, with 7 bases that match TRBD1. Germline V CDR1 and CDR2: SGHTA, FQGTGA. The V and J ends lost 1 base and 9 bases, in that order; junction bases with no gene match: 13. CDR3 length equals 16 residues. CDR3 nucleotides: TGTGCCAGCAGCTTAAGTAAGGGGGCCGCCCAGGGGACGCAGTATTTT. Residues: CASSLSKGAAQGTQYF.

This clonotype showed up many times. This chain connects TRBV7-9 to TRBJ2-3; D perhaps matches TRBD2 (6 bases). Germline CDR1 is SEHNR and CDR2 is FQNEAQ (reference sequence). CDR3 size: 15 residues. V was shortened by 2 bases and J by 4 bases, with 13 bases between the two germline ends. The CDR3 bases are TGTGCCAGCAGCTTAAAGTGGGAGGAATCAGATACGCAGTATTTT. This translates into CASSLKWEESDTQYF. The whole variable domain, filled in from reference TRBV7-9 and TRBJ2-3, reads DTGVSQNPRHKITKRGQNVTFRCDPISEHNRLYWYRQTLGQGPEFLTYFQNEAQLEKSRLLSDRFSAERPKGSFSTLEIQRTEQGDSAMYLCASSLKWEESDTQYFGPGTRLTVL.

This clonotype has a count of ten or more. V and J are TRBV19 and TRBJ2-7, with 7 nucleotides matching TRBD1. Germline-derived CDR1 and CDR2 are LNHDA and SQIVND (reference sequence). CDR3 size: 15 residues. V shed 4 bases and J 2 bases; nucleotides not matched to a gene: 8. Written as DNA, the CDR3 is TGTGCCAGTAGTAAGGGGACAGCTGAGGCCTACGAGCAGTACTTC. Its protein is CASSKGTAEAYEQYF.

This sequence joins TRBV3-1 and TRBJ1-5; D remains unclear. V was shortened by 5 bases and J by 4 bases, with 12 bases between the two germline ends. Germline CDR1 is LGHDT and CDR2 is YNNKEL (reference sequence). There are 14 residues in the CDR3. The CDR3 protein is CASSSAGRNQPQHF. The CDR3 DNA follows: TGTGCCAGCAGCTCGGCAGGTCGAAATCAGCCCCAGCATTTT.

The CDR3 sequence is CASSFKLAVLDEQFF. The CDR3 nucleotides are TGTGCCAGCAGTTTTAAGCTAGCGGTGCTCGATGAGCAGTTCTTC. V is TRBV27 and J is TRBJ2-1; 7 bases are shared with TRBD2. V lost 3 bases and J lost 8; bases outside the gene matches: 10. Germline V CDR1 and CDR2: MNHEY, SMNVEV (reference sequence). The CDR3 runs 15 residues.

Here the CDR3 DNA reads TGTGCCAGCAATAACCCTGGACAGTTCAATGAGCAGTTCTTC. Its protein product is CASNNPGQFNEQFF. The genes are TRBV12-3 or TRBV12-4 and TRBJ2-1, with D tentatively TRBD1 (6 bases). The CDR3 spans 14 residues. V was pared by 7 bases and J by 6 bases, with 16 bases between.

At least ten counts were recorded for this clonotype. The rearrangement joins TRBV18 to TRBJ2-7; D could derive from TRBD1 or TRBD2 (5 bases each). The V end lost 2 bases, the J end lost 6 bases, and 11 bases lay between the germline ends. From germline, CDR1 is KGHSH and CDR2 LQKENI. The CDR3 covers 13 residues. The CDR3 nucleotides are TGTGCCAGCTCACCAGGGACGGCCGGCGAGCAGTACTTC. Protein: CASSPGTAGEQYF. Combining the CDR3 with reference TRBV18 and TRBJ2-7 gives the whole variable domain NAGVMQNPRHLVRRRGQEARLRCSPMKGHSHVYWYRQLPEEGLKFMVYLQKENIIDESGMPKERFSAEFPKEGPSILRIQQVVRGDSAAYFCASSPGTAGEQYFGPGTRLTVT.

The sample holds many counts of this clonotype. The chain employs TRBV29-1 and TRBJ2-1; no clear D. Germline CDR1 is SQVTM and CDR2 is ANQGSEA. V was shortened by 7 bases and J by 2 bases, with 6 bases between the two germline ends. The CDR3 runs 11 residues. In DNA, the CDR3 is TGCAGCGACCGGACCTACAATGAGCAGTTCTTC. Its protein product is CSDRTYNEQFF.

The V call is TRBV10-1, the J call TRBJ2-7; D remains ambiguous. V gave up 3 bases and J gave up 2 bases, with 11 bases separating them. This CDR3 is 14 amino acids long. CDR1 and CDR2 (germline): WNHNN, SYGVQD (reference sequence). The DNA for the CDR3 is TGCGCCAGCAGTGAACAGTTAAGTCCCTACGAGCAGTACTTC. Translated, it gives CASSEQLSPYEQYF.

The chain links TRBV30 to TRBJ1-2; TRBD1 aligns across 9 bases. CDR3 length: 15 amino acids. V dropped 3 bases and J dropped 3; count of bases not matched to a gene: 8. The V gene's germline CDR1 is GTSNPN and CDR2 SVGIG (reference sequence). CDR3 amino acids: CAWSGGQGIYYGYTF. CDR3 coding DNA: TGTGCCTGGAGCGGTGGACAGGGGATCTACTATGGCTACACCTTC.

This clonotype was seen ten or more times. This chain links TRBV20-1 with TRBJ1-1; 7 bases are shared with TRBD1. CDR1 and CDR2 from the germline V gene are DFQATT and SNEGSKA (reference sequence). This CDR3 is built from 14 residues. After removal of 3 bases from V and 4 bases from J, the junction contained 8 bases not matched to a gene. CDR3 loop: CSARVGGRGTEAFF. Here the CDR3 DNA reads TGCAGTGCTAGGGTAGGGGGCCGAGGCACTGAAGCTTTCTTT.

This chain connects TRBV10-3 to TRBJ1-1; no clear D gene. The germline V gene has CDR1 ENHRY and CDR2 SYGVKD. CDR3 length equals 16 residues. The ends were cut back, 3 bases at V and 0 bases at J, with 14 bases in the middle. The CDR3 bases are TGTGCCATCAGTGACCCATGGAGGGCCGTGAACACTGAAGCTTTCTTT. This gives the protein CAISDPWRAVNTEAFF.

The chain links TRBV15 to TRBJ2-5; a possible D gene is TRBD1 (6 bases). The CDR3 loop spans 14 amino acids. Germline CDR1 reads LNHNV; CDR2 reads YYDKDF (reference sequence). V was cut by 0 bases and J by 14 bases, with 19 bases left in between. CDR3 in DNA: TGTGCCACCAGCAGAGATTTAACGGACAGTCGCCTCTACTTC. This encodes CATSRDLTDSRLYF.

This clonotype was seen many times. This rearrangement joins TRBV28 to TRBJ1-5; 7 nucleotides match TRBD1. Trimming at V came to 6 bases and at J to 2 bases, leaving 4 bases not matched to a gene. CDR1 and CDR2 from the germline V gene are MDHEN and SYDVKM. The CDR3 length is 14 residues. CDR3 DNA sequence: TGTGCCAGCAGGAACAGGGGCGGCAATCAGCCCCAGCATTTT. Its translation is CASRNRGGNQPQHF.

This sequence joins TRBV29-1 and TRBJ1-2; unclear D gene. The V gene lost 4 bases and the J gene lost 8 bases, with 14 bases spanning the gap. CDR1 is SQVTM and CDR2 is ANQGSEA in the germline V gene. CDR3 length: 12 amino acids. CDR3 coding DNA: TGCAGCGTTGTTGGGTTTTGGGTCGGCTACACCTTC. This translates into CSVVGFWVGYTF.

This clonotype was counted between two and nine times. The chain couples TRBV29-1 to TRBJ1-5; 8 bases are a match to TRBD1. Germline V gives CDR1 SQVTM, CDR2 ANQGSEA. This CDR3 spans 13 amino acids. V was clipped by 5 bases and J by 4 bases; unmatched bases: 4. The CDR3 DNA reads TGCAGCGTTCTTGACAGGGGAAATCAGCCCCAGCATTTT. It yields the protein CSVLDRGNQPQHF. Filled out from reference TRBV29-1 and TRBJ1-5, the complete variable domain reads SAVISQKPSRDICQRGTSLTIQCQVDSQVTMMFWYRQQPGQSLTLIATANQGSEATYESGFVIDKFPISRPNLTFSTLTVSNMSPEDSSIYLCSVLDRGNQPQHFGDGTRLSIL.

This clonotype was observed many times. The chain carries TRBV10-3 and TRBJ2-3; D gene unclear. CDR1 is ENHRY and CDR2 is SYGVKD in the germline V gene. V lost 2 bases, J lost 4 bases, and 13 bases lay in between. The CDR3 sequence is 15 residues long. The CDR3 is CAISEGPGESDTQYF. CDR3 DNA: TGTGCCATCAGTGAGGGGCCAGGAGAGTCAGATACGCAGTATTTT.

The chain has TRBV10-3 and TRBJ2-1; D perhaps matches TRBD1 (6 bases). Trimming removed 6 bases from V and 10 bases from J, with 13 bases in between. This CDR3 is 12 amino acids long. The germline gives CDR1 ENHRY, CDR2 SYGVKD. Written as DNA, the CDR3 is TGTGCCATCAGCAACAGGGTTCAGGAGCAGTTCTTC. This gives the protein CAISNRVQEQFF.